This T cell receptor (beta chain) was recovered during a study of T cell responses to AZD1222 COVID-19 vaccine. Whole-study results and caveats: Mostly white British, mostly female donors; authors suggested clonal diversity may be underestimated. In all cases, repertoires were sampled only after the peak T cell response.

The CDR3 length is 15 residues. V lost 7 bases and J 2 bases, leaving 18 bases between the germline ends. CDR1 and CDR2 (germline): SGHNT, YYREEE (reference sequence). Turning to this clone: Its specificity is unknown.

Generated by immunoSEQ multiplex PCR, the TCRdb table keeps only in-frame clones and is missing some. The repertoire holds about 170,000 clones, with 90% as singletons. The receptor comes from an adult in good health. This specimen was peripheral blood, taken on day 0 of AZD1222 vaccination. The rearrangement links TRBV5-4 to TRBJ2-5; no firm D call. The CDR3: CASQQTLTGQETQYF. In nucleotides, the CDR3 is TGTGCCAGCCAACAAACTCTTACCGGGCAAGAGACCCAGTACTTC.